These 20 T cell receptor beta chains were all obtained from the same sample, sequenced in a study of T cell responses to AZD1222 COVID-19 vaccine. Clones were read by immunoSEQ multiplex PCR, and TCRdb kept only the in-frame ones, dropping some. The table has 200,000 or so clones, around 93% seen once. The sample consisted of peripheral blood, taken 28 days after the second AZD1222 dose. These receptors originate from an adult who received the AZD1222 COVID-19 vaccine.

The chain employs TRBV6-5 and TRBJ2-3; 7 bases map to TRBD1. The length of the CDR3 is 14 residues. Germline CDR1 is MNHEY and CDR2 is SVGAGI. Trimming cost V 6 bases and J 3 bases; bases outside gene matches: 6. The DNA for the CDR3 is TGTGCCAGCAGCTCACAACAGGGGACAGATACGCAGTATTTT. Its translation: CASSSQQGTDTQYF.

The chain is built from TRBV7-2 and TRBJ2-1; perhaps TRBD1 as D (5 bases). The V and J ends lost 8 bases and 9 bases respectively, with 20 bases between them. The CDR3 spans 14 residues. CDR1 is SGHTA and CDR2 is FQGNSA in the germline V gene. CDR3 amino acids: CASQGRPRQGEQFF. CDR3 DNA sequence: TGTGCCAGCCAGGGTCGGCCCCGCCAAGGTGAGCAGTTCTTC. Full variable domain (missing parts from reference TRBV7-2 and TRBJ2-1): GAGVSQSPSNKVTEKGKDVELRCDPISGHTALYWYRQSLGQGLEFLIYFQGNSAPDKSGLPSDRFSAERTGGSVSTLTIQRTQQEDSAVYLCASQGRPRQGEQFFGPGTRLTVL.

CDR3 residues: CASSRQVEAFF. The CDR3 nucleotides read TGTGCCAGCAGTCGACAGGTTGAAGCTTTCTTT. This chain connects TRBV5-6 to TRBJ1-1; TRBD1 might be the D (6 bases). The CDR3 is 11 amino acids. Germline CDR1 is SGHDT and CDR2 is YYEEEE. V lost 5 bases to trimming and J lost 7 bases, with 9 bases between them.

This chain connects TRBV4-3 to TRBJ2-2; D not resolved. The ends were cut back, 0 bases at V and 6 bases at J, with 11 bases in the middle. The CDR3 sequence is 15 residues long. Germline V lookup: CDR1 LGHNA, CDR2 YSLEER. The CDR3 here is CASSQEIQEPGELFF. The DNA for the CDR3 is TGCGCCAGCAGCCAAGAAATTCAGGAGCCCGGGGAGCTGTTTTTT.

Remarks on this clone: The junction and the germline gene differ at one end; a read error may be behind it. The chain links TRBV11-2 to TRBJ1-2; D is perhaps TRBD1 (5 bases). The CDR3 totals 13 residues. CDR1 is SGHAT and CDR2 is FQNNGV in the germline V gene. CDR3 DNA: TGTGCCAGCAGCTTAGTCCCGGGACGGTTCCAGATCTTC. This translates into CASSLVPGRFQIF.

This CDR3 reads CASSAGQGYGYTF. The CDR3 nucleotides are TGTGCCAGCAGTGCTGGACAGGGGTATGGCTACACCTTC. This chain links TRBV25-1 with TRBJ1-2; 9 bases map to TRBD1. Germline CDR1 and CDR2: MGHDK and SYGVNS. Trimming at V came to 4 bases and at J to 5 bases, leaving 2 bases not matched to a gene. The CDR3 has 13 residues.

The chain couples TRBV7-6 to TRBJ2-2, with 11 bases lining up with TRBD2. The germline CDR1 and CDR2 sequences are SGHVS and FNYEAQ. V was clipped by 6 bases and J by 5 bases; unmatched bases: 11. This CDR3 spans 17 amino acids. CDR3 sequence reads: CASRVGAGTSGTGELFF. In DNA, the CDR3 is TGTGCCAGCAGGGTAGGGGCTGGGACTAGCGGAACCGGGGAGCTGTTTTTT.

The rearrangement uses TRBV7-8 and TRBJ2-5; no firm D call. The CDR3 spans 13 residues. V shed 5 bases and J shed 5 bases, with 12 bases lying between them. Germline V gene lookup returns CDR1 SGHVS and CDR2 FQNEAQ. The CDR3 is CASSAASSETQYF. CDR3 nucleotide sequence: TGTGCCAGCAGCGCGGCCTCAAGCGAGACCCAGTACTTC.

The V call is TRBV5-1, the J call TRBJ2-1, with TRBD2 identical over 15 bases. Germline CDR1 SGHRS, CDR2 YFSETQ. With V trimmed by 4 bases and J by 7 bases, 15 bases remained unmatched. The CDR3 is 19 residues long. The CDR3 nucleotides read TGCGCCAGCAGCGTTGTCCCGGGACTAGCGGGGGGTGCCTTGAATGAGCAGTTCTTC. It specifies CASSVVPGLAGGALNEQFF.

This clone was observed a single time. This specimen includes other DNA sequences encoding the same CDR3. The chain joins TRBV6-5 to TRBJ1-1; the match to TRBD1 covers 7 bases. The V and J ends lost 2 bases and 0 bases, in that order; junction bases with no gene match: 3. In germline, CDR1 is MNHEY, CDR2 SVGAGI. This CDR3 has 15 residues. The CDR3 loop is CASSYSGTVNTEAFF. The CDR3 DNA sequence: TGTGCCAGCAGTTACAGCGGGACAGTGAACACTGAAGCTTTCTTT.

The V call is TRBV9, the J call TRBJ1-1; 9 nucleotides agree with TRBD1. Germline loops: CDR1 SGDLS, CDR2 YYNGEE. Unmatched junction bases numbered 5, after V lost 4 bases and J lost 4 bases. This CDR3 spans 14 amino acids. In nucleotides, the CDR3 is TGTGCCAGCAGCCGTACGACAGGGGGCACTGAAGCTTTCTTT. This gives the protein CASSRTTGGTEAFF. The full variable domain, rest sourced from reference TRBV9 and TRBJ1-1, is DSGVTQTPKHLITATGQRVTLRCSPRSGDLSVYWYQQSLDQGLQFLIQYYNGEERAKGNILERFSAQQFPDLHSELNLSSLELGDSALYFCASSRTTGGTEAFFGQGTRLTVV.

The rearrangement joins TRBV5-5 to TRBJ1-2; no definite D call. The CDR3 is 17 amino acids. Germline V CDR1 and CDR2: SGHKS, YYEKEE (reference sequence). Between the trimmed V and J ends, which lost 4 bases and 3 bases, there was a span of 22 bases. In nucleotides, the CDR3 is TGTGCCAGCAGCCCCGCCTTGCGTGGGAGGATCTACTATGGCTACACCTTC. This encodes CASSPALRGRIYYGYTF.

The J gene is TRBJ1-1, the V gene TRBV28; D uncertain. V shed 3 bases and J shed 7 bases, with 6 bases lying between them. Germline V gives CDR1 MDHEN, CDR2 SYDVKM. This CDR3 spans 11 amino acids. In DNA, the CDR3 is TGTGCCAGCAGTTTTTGGGATGAAGCTTTCTTT. Its translation: CASSFWDEAFF.

This rearrangement joins TRBV9 to TRBJ2-3; 8 bases agree with TRBD2. CDR1 is SGDLS, CDR2 YYNGEE, per germline. With V trimmed by 4 bases and J by 4 bases, 11 bases remained unmatched. This CDR3 has 16 residues. The CDR3 spells CASSLKEGLGADTQYF. CDR3 in DNA: TGTGCCAGCAGCCTCAAAGAGGGACTAGGGGCAGATACGCAGTATTTT.

J is TRBJ2-7 and V is TRBV5-1; D not resolved. This CDR3 spans 13 amino acids. V was clipped by 0 bases and J by 5 bases, with 9 bases between them. Germline V gene lookup returns CDR1 SGHRS and CDR2 YFSETQ. CDR3: CASSLAGLNEQYF. The CDR3 DNA reads TGCGCCAGCAGCTTGGCAGGTTTGAACGAGCAGTACTTC.

The V and J genes are TRBV12-3 or TRBV12-4 and TRBJ1-2; no definite D call. CDR3 size: 13 residues. V dropped 3 bases and J dropped 0 bases, with 5 bases sitting between them. CDR3 DNA: TGTGCCAGCAGTTTTGGGGCTAACTATGGCTACACCTTC. This gives the protein CASSFGANYGYTF.

The chain employs TRBV2 and TRBJ1-5; D remains ambiguous. This CDR3 has 13 residues. V was cut by 0 bases and J by 5 bases, with 5 bases left in between. The germline V gene encodes CDR1 SNHLY and CDR2 FYNNEI. The CDR3 reads CASSEAGYQPQHF. In DNA, the CDR3 is TGTGCCAGCAGTGAAGCGGGTTATCAGCCCCAGCATTTT.

The genes are TRBV27 and TRBJ2-1; D may be TRBD2 (6 bases). Looked up from germline, CDR1 is MNHEY and CDR2 is SMNVEV (reference sequence). CDR3 length: 16 residues. V was cut by 2 bases and J by 3 bases, with 14 bases left in between. CDR3: CASSLRSGVLYNEQFF. The CDR3 bases are TGTGCCAGCAGTTTAAGGTCGGGGGTGCTCTACAATGAGCAGTTCTTC.

This chain connects TRBV3-1 (or the pseudogene TRBV3-2) to TRBJ1-1; D possibly corresponds to TRBD1 (5 bases). This CDR3 has 13 residues. Trimming left V 4 bases short and J 2 bases short, with 8 bases between. The germline CDR1 and CDR2 sequences are LGHDT and YNNKEL (reference sequence). The CDR3 spells CASSLTVNTEAFF. In DNA form, the CDR3 reads TGTGCCAGCAGCCTGACAGTTAACACTGAAGCTTTCTTT.

This clone is a singleton in its sample. The rearrangement links TRBV3-1 (or the pseudogene TRBV3-2) to TRBJ1-6; D is uncertain. Germline V gene sequence: CDR1 LGHDT, CDR2 YNNKEL (reference sequence). The V and J ends lost 1 base and 10 bases respectively, with 11 bases between them. This CDR3 region has 14 residues. This CDR3 is CASSQVRGSSPLHF. The CDR3, as DNA: TGTGCCAGCAGCCAAGTGAGAGGGAGCTCACCCCTCCACTTT.